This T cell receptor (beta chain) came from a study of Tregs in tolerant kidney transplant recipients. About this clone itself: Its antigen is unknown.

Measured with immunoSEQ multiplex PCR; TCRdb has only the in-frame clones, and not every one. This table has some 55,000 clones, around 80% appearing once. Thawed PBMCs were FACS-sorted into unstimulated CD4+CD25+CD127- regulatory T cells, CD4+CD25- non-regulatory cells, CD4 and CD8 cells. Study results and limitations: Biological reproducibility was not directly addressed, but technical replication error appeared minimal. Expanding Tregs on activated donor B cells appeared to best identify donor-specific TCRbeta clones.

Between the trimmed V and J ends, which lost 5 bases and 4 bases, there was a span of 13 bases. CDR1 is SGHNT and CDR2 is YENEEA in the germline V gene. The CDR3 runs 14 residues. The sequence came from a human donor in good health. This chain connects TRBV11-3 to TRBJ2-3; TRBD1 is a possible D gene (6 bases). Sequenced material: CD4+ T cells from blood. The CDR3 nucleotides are TGTGCCAGCAGCCCAGGCAGGGGTGCAGATACGCAGTATTTT. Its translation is CASSPGRGADTQYF.